The 28 T cell receptor beta chains presented below share a single source sample, sequenced in a study of shared clonotypes between healthy human individuals. TCRdb keeps only in-frame clones here, not all; method: immunoSEQ multiplex PCR. In the table there are roughly 720,000 clones, 90% of which are singletons. The material sequenced was memory CD8+ T cells from PBMCs. Subset of the sample: CD45RO+ cells pooled with CCR7-negative TemRA cells. These receptors all come from a man between 18 and 29 years old in good health. Some clones in this sample may be carry-over from other donors' samples.

The V call is TRBV7-9, the J call TRBJ2-2; D gene ambiguous. The CDR3 has 13 residues. V lost 7 bases to trimming and J lost 5 bases, with 11 bases between them. CDR1 and CDR2 (germline): SEHNR, FQNEAQ (reference sequence). The CDR3: CASTRSPTGELFF. CDR3 DNA sequence: TGTGCCAGCACCCGATCACCTACCGGGGAGCTGTTTTTT. Full variable domain (missing parts from reference TRBV7-9 and TRBJ2-2): DTGVSQNPRHKITKRGQNVTFRCDPISEHNRLYWYRQTLGQGPEFLTYFQNEAQLEKSRLLSDRFSAERPKGSFSTLEIQRTEQGDSAMYLCASTRSPTGELFFGEGSRLTVL.

The J gene is TRBJ2-5, the V gene TRBV9, with D possibly being TRBD1 (6 bases). The length of the CDR3 is 14 residues. The V end lost 3 bases, the J end lost 2 bases, and 11 bases lay between the germline ends. CDR1 is SGDLS and CDR2 is YYNGEE in the germline V gene. The DNA for the CDR3 is TGTGCCAGCAGCGCCGCAGGGGTACAAGAGACCCAGTACTTC. Its translation is CASSAAGVQETQYF. Looking up the rest from reference TRBV9 and TRBJ2-5 gives the full variable domain: DSGVTQTPKHLITATGQRVTLRCSPRSGDLSVYWYQQSLDQGLQFLIQYYNGEERAKGNILERFSAQQFPDLHSELNLSSLELGDSALYFCASSAAGVQETQYFGPGTRLLVL.

This chain links TRBV27 with TRBJ2-7, with 12 bases that match TRBD2. With 5 bases clipped from V and 5 bases from J, the junction kept 4 bases outside the gene matches. The CDR3 sequence is 14 residues long. Germline CDR1 is MNHEY and CDR2 is SMNVEV (reference sequence). Here the CDR3 DNA reads TGTGCCAGCAGTCAACTAGCGGGAGGCCACGAGCAGTACTTC. Amino acids: CASSQLAGGHEQYF.

This clone was recorded only once. The gene calls are TRBV11-2 and TRBJ2-1; 12 bases align to TRBD2. The ends lost 4 bases at V and 7 bases at J; junction bases unmatched: 5. The germline V gene has CDR1 SGHAT and CDR2 FQNNGV. CDR3 length: 15 residues. The CDR3 DNA is TGTGCCAGCAGCTCACTAGCGGGAGGTTTAAATGAGCAGTTCTTC. Translation gives CASSSLAGGLNEQFF.

The V and J genes are TRBV7-3 and TRBJ2-1; D could derive from TRBD1 or TRBD2 (5 bases each). V was shortened by 4 bases and J by 8 bases, with 6 bases between the two germline ends. The CDR3 is 11 residues long. The V gene's germline CDR1 is SGHTA and CDR2 FQGTGA. The CDR3 loop is CASSSGHEQFF. In DNA form, the CDR3 reads TGTGCCAGCAGCTCGGGGCATGAGCAGTTCTTC.

This rearrangement joins TRBV19 to TRBJ2-2, with 8 bases fitting TRBD2. V lost 7 bases, J lost 2 bases, and 9 bases stayed unmatched. The germline CDR1 and CDR2 sequences are LNHDA and SQIVND (reference sequence). The CDR3 covers 16 residues. The CDR3 coding sequence is TGTGCCAGTAAACTAGGCGGGAGGTTCAACACCGGGGAGCTGTTTTTT. This sequence encodes CASKLGGRFNTGELFF.

The genes are TRBV7-9 and TRBJ2-2; D ambiguous. The length of the CDR3 is 14 residues. With 5 bases removed from V and 2 bases from J, the gap between germline ends came to 9 bases. The germline V gene has CDR1 SEHNR and CDR2 FQNEAQ (reference sequence). DNA of the CDR3: TGTGCCAGCAGCATGGACGGTAACACCGGGGAGCTGTTTTTT. This sequence encodes CASSMDGNTGELFF.

V is TRBV5-1 and J is TRBJ1-1; TRBD1 matches 10 bases. The CDR3 has 14 residues. The germline gives CDR1 SGHRS, CDR2 YFSETQ. V was pared by 3 bases and J by 3 bases, with 2 bases of the junction left unmatched. CDR3 in amino acids: CASSSGQGDTEAFF. In DNA, the CDR3 is TGCGCCAGCAGCTCTGGACAGGGGGACACTGAAGCTTTCTTT.

V is TRBV15 and J is TRBJ2-1; 15 bases are shared with TRBD2. This CDR3 spans 17 amino acids. CDR1 and CDR2 (germline): LNHNV, YYDKDF (reference sequence). Losses at the gene ends were 5 bases for V and 5 bases for J; bases not matched to a gene: 7. CDR3 DNA sequence: TGTGCCACCAGCCTAGGACTAGCGGGAGGGCCGGACAATGAGCAGTTCTTC. Amino acid sequence: CATSLGLAGGPDNEQFF.

The chain is built from TRBV28 and TRBJ2-4; a weak D match, TRBD1 (5 bases). V lost 1 base and J lost 7, with 14 bases in between. The germline gives CDR1 MDHEN, CDR2 SYDVKM. The CDR3 covers 15 residues. The CDR3 DNA sequence: TGTGCCAGCAGTTTATTGGCAGGGAACGCGAACATTCAGTACTTC. Its protein product is CASSLLAGNANIQYF.

J is TRBJ2-1 and V is TRBV14, with 14 bases lining up with TRBD2. CDR3 length equals 16 residues. J lost 9 bases, V lost 4 bases, and 8 bases had no gene match. Germline assignment: CDR1 SGHDN and CDR2 FVKESK. The CDR3 is CASSRRGTSGSIEQFF. The DNA of the CDR3 is TGTGCCAGCAGCCGTCGCGGGACTAGCGGGAGTATTGAGCAGTTCTTC.

This clone has only a few counts. The chain recombines TRBV27 with TRBJ1-1, with a possible D match to TRBD1 (6 bases). The CDR3 is 14 amino acids. Germline values: CDR1 MNHEY, CDR2 SMNVEV (reference sequence). The V and J ends lost 6 bases and 4 bases respectively, with 15 bases between them. The CDR3 reads CASRRGGGGTEAFF. CDR3 in DNA: TGTGCCAGCAGACGCGGGGGCGGGGGCACTGAAGCTTTCTTT.

This clone was picked up one time. The DNA for the CDR3 is TGTGCCAGCAGCGGCGGGGTAAGCGGGAGGGCCTCCGAGCAGTACTTC. This codes for CASSGGVSGRASEQYF. The chain combines TRBV9 with TRBJ2-7, with TRBD2 matching over 10 bases. This CDR3 spans 16 amino acids. The germline CDR1 and CDR2 sequences are SGDLS and YYNGEE. After removal of 3 bases from V and 6 bases from J, the junction contained 12 bases not matched to a gene. Full variable domain (missing parts from reference TRBV9 and TRBJ2-7): DSGVTQTPKHLITATGQRVTLRCSPRSGDLSVYWYQQSLDQGLQFLIQYYNGEERAKGNILERFSAQQFPDLHSELNLSSLELGDSALYFCASSGGVSGRASEQYFGPGTRLTVT.

The J gene is TRBJ2-1, the V gene TRBV7-6; D not certain. CDR3 length: 14 amino acids. Germline V gene lookup returns CDR1 SGHVS and CDR2 FNYEAQ. The V gene lost 5 bases and the J gene lost 0 bases, with 8 bases spanning the gap. CDR3 in DNA: TGTGCCAGCAGCGAAGGCAGCTCCTACAATGAGCAGTTCTTC. Encoded protein: CASSEGSSYNEQFF.

The J gene is TRBJ1-1, the V gene TRBV7-9, with D unresolved. Trimming took 1 base from V and 2 from J, leaving 11 bases between them. CDR3 size: 15 residues. In germline, CDR1 is SEHNR, CDR2 FQNEAQ (reference sequence). The DNA for the CDR3 is TGTGCCAGCAGCTTAGATTCGGAGGGTAACACTGAAGCTTTCTTT. It specifies CASSLDSEGNTEAFF.

V is TRBV5-4 and J is TRBJ1-3, with D maybe TRBD1 (5 bases). In germline, CDR1 is SGHNT, CDR2 YYREEE (reference sequence). The CDR3 length is 15 residues. The germline V and J ends were trimmed by 3 bases and 7 bases, with 17 bases remaining between them. The CDR3 region is CASSWTGPQGNTIYF. In DNA, the CDR3 is TGTGCCAGCAGCTGGACCGGGCCCCAGGGTAACACCATATATTTT. Complete variable domain (other parts from reference TRBV5-4 and TRBJ1-3): ETGVTQSPTHLIKTRGQQVTLRCSSQSGHNTVSWYQQALGQGPQFIFQYYREEENGRGNFPPRFSGLQFPNYSSELNVNALELDDSALYLCASSWTGPQGNTIYFGEGSWLTVV.

This chain joins TRBV5-8 and TRBJ2-1; a possible D gene is TRBD2 (5 bases). Germline V gene lookup returns CDR1 SGHTS and CDR2 YDEGEE. The CDR3 loop spans 15 amino acids. V gave up 6 bases and J gave up 4 bases, with 17 bases separating them. CDR3 in amino acids: CASTGKGYWYNEQFF. The CDR3 DNA reads TGTGCCAGCACCGGGAAGGGATACTGGTACAATGAGCAGTTCTTC. The whole variable domain, remainder taken from reference TRBV5-8 and TRBJ2-1, is EAGVTQSPTHLIKTRGQQATLRCSPISGHTSVYWYQQALGLGLQFLLWYDEGEERNRGNFPPRFSGRQFPNYSSELNVNALELEDSALYLCASTGKGYWYNEQFFGPGTRLTVL.

This chain joins TRBV27 and TRBJ2-7, with 14 bases lining up with TRBD2. Losses at the gene ends were 2 bases for V and 6 bases for J; bases not matched to a gene: 6. Germline values: CDR1 MNHEY, CDR2 SMNVEV (reference sequence). The CDR3 extends over 16 amino acids. CDR3 residues: CASSLVPGLAGGEQYF. CDR3 nucleotide sequence: TGTGCCAGCAGTTTAGTTCCCGGACTAGCGGGAGGCGAGCAGTACTTC.

This chain links TRBV6-1 with TRBJ2-1; a possible D gene is TRBD1 (6 bases). The CDR3 is 14 amino acids. Per germline, CDR1 MNHNS and CDR2 SASEGT. The ends were cut back, 4 bases at V and 3 bases at J, with 10 bases in the middle. The chain's CDR3 is CASSARQDYNEQFF. CDR3 DNA sequence: TGTGCCAGCAGTGCCCGACAGGACTACAATGAGCAGTTCTTC.

This clone appeared a single time. The V and J genes are TRBV27 and TRBJ1-2, with D unresolved. The germline V and J ends were trimmed by 6 bases and 2 bases, with 13 bases remaining between them. The CDR3 covers 14 residues. Germline CDR1 is MNHEY and CDR2 is SMNVEV (reference sequence). The CDR3 region is CASSPGSANYGYTF. The CDR3 nucleotides read TGTGCCAGCAGCCCCGGATCGGCGAACTATGGCTACACCTTC.

The genes are TRBV7-9 and TRBJ1-1; TRBD1 matches 7 bases. The germline gives CDR1 SEHNR, CDR2 FQNEAQ (reference sequence). J was trimmed by 3 bases and V by 5 bases; bases with no gene match: 15. This CDR3 is built from 17 residues. The CDR3 spells CASSLPTGSVPDTEAFF. The CDR3 DNA reads as TGTGCCAGCAGCCTACCGACAGGGTCGGTCCCCGACACTGAAGCTTTCTTT.

As to this clone: The same CDR3 can be traced to other DNA sequences in this sample. The chain joins TRBV11-2 to TRBJ2-7; perhaps TRBD1 as D (6 bases). The CDR3 covers 15 residues. Trimming cost V 1 base and J 0 bases, with 10 bases left between them. The germline gives CDR1 SGHAT, CDR2 FQNNGV. CDR3 nucleotides: TGTGCCAGCAGCTTAGCCAGGGGCAGCTCCTACGAGCAGTACTTC. Translated, it gives CASSLARGSSYEQYF.

The chain has TRBV9 and TRBJ2-6; tentatively, D is TRBD1 or TRBD2 (5 bases each). V shed 0 bases and J shed 0 bases, with 19 bases lying between them. This CDR3 has 20 residues. Germline assignment: CDR1 SGDLS and CDR2 YYNGEE. CDR3 in amino acids: CASSVARDPKASSGANVLTF. CDR3 nucleotides: TGTGCCAGCAGCGTAGCCCGGGACCCCAAAGCCAGCTCTGGGGCCAACGTCCTGACTTTC.

The CDR3 bases are TGTGCCAGCAGTTTCCTAGGGGGTCGGGAGAATGAGCAGTTCTTC. This sequence encodes CASSFLGGRENEQFF. This chain uses TRBV27 with TRBJ2-1; D is perhaps TRBD1 or TRBD2 (6 bases each). CDR1 is MNHEY, CDR2 SMNVEV, per germline (reference sequence). There are 15 residues in the CDR3. V dropped 3 bases and J dropped 7 bases, with 16 bases sitting between them.

The rearrangement uses TRBV28 and TRBJ1-5, with TRBD1 matching over 11 bases. The germline CDR1 and CDR2 sequences are MDHEN and SYDVKM. The CDR3 contains 15 residues. V trimming: 3 bases; J trimming: 5 bases; junction bases outside the gene matches: 3. The CDR3 coding sequence is TGTGCCAGCAGTTTTCGGGACAGGGGGTATCAGCCCCAGCATTTT. Amino acid sequence: CASSFRDRGYQPQHF.

The gene calls are TRBV6-1 and TRBJ2-7; 9 bases are a match to TRBD1. The CDR3 is 15 amino acids. Germline V gene lookup returns CDR1 MNHNS and CDR2 SASEGT. Trimming at V came to 1 base and at J to 7 bases, leaving 8 bases not matched to a gene. The CDR3 here is CASSEGTGGRGEQYF. CDR3 bases: TGTGCCAGCAGTGAAGGCACAGGGGGCCGGGGAGAGCAGTACTTC.

This chain joins TRBV19 and TRBJ2-7; D is unclear. The CDR3 extends over 11 amino acids. V gave up 5 bases and J gave up 4 bases, with 6 bases separating them. Germline CDR1 reads LNHDA; CDR2 reads SQIVND (reference sequence). The CDR3, as DNA: TGTGCCAGTAGTCCGGGTTACGAGCAGTACTTC. It yields the protein CASSPGYEQYF. Combining the CDR3 with reference TRBV19 and TRBJ2-7 gives the whole variable domain DGGITQSPKYLFRKEGQNVTLSCEQNLNHDAMYWYRQDPGQGLRLIYYSQIVNDFQKGDIAEGYSVSREKKESFPLTVTSAQKNPTAFYLCASSPGYEQYFGPGTRLTVT.

CDR3 loop: CASSSRPETEAFF. CDR3 DNA: TGTGCCAGCAGCTCCCGACCGGAGACTGAAGCTTTCTTT. This chain uses TRBV9 with TRBJ1-1; no clear D gene. CDR1 and CDR2 from the germline V gene are SGDLS and YYNGEE. The V gene lost 4 bases and the J gene lost 5 bases, with 12 bases spanning the gap. The CDR3 spans 13 residues.